These T cell receptor beta chains were read from a single sample in a study of OX40 agonist ivuxolimab in advanced cancers. TCRdb keeps only in-frame clones here, not all; method: immunoSEQ multiplex PCR. The sample lists approximately 82,000 clones; roughly 88% were seen once. Sequencing used CD4+ or CD8+ T cells sorted from blood, obtained in a trial of the OX40 agonist ivuxolimab. These receptors all stem from an adult with an advanced solid tumor such as melanoma, head and neck, liver or kidney cancer. Both conserved end residues are part of each CDR3. The D gene is left open where the match is weak. Not all rows give a size; the values are once, few, many and, for expanded clones, a class.

v_gene: TRBV7-7
d_gene: -
j_gene: TRBJ2-7
abundance: -
CDR3aa: CASSSDRSSEQYF
CDR3nt: TGTGCTAGCAGCTCTGACAGGTCCTCGGAGCAGTACTTC

v_gene: TRBV20-1
d_gene: -
j_gene: TRBJ2-7
abundance: once
CDR3aa: CSARVDLGQYF
CDR3nt: TGCAGTGCTAGAGTTGACCTGGGGCAGTACTTC

v_gene: TRBV28
d_gene: -
j_gene: TRBJ2-5
abundance: -
CDR3aa: CASSFLRDPKETQYF
CDR3nt: TGTGCCAGCAGTTTTTTGAGGGATCCAAAGGAGACCCAGTACTTC

v_gene: TRBV5-4
d_gene: -
j_gene: TRBJ2-3
abundance: -
CDR3aa: CASSKRDSRTDTQYF
CDR3nt: TGTGCCAGCAGCAAGCGGGACAGTCGCACAGATACGCAGTATTTT

v_gene: TRBV28
d_gene: -
j_gene: TRBJ1-5
abundance: -
CDR3aa: CASSFQPRGASNQPQHF
CDR3nt: TGTGCCAGCAGTTTTCAACCTCGGGGGGCGAGCAATCAGCCCCAGCATTTT

v_gene: TRBV11-2
d_gene: -
j_gene: TRBJ2-7
abundance: once
CDR3aa: CASSIEGDEQYF
CDR3nt: TGTGCCAGCAGTATAGAGGGGGACGAGCAGTACTTC

v_gene: TRBV19
d_gene: -
j_gene: TRBJ2-7
abundance: -
CDR3aa: CASSRSYYASSYEQYF
CDR3nt: TGTGCCAGTAGTCGGTCCTACTATGCTAGCTCCTACGAGCAGTACTTC

v_gene: TRBV19
d_gene: TRBD1
j_gene: TRBJ1-5
abundance: -
CDR3aa: CASGTGGGNQPQHF
CDR3nt: TGTGCCAGCGGGACAGGGGGCGGCAATCAGCCCCAGCATTTT

v_gene: TRBV21-1
d_gene: -
j_gene: TRBJ2-4
abundance: -
CDR3aa: CAKQKGLFLAKNIQYF
CDR3nt: TGTGCTAAGCAGAAGGGGCTCTTTCTAGCCAAAAACATTCAGTACTTC

v_gene: TRBV28
d_gene: TRBD2
j_gene: TRBJ2-3
abundance: -
CDR3aa: CASSDPSGSTDTQYF
CDR3nt: TGTGCCAGCAGCGACCCTAGCGGAAGCACAGATACGCAGTATTTT

v_gene: TRBV18
d_gene: -
j_gene: TRBJ1-6
abundance: -
CDR3aa: CASSWGLGMDSPLHF
CDR3nt: TGTGCCAGCTCCTGGGGACTGGGAATGGATTCACCCCTCCACTTT

v_gene: TRBV5-4
d_gene: -
j_gene: TRBJ1-2
abundance: -
CDR3aa: CASTGGLEVYGYTF
CDR3nt: TGTGCCAGCACCGGGGGGCTAGAGGTCTATGGCTACACCTTC

v_gene: TRBV5-1
d_gene: TRBD1
j_gene: TRBJ1-3
abundance: -
CDR3aa: CASGPGQVYSGNTIYF
CDR3nt: TGCGCCAGCGGACCAGGACAGGTTTACTCTGGAAACACCATATATTTT

v_gene: TRBV7-8
d_gene: -
j_gene: TRBJ2-5
abundance: -
CDR3aa: CASSLNGNGETQYF
CDR3nt: TGTGCCAGCAGCTTAAACGGGAACGGTGAGACCCAGTACTTC

v_gene: TRBV28
d_gene: TRBD1
j_gene: TRBJ2-7
abundance: -
CDR3aa: CASRGSPGQAYEQYF
CDR3nt: TGTGCCAGCAGAGGTAGTCCGGGACAGGCCTACGAGCAGTACTTC

v_gene: TRBV29-1
d_gene: -
j_gene: TRBJ2-7
abundance: -
CDR3aa: CSVESGTYEQYF
CDR3nt: TGCAGCGTTGAGTCGGGTACCTACGAGCAGTACTTC

v_gene: TRBV28
d_gene: TRBD1
j_gene: TRBJ2-7
abundance: -
CDR3aa: CASSPVGDRGYEQYF
CDR3nt: TGTGCCAGCAGCCCCGTGGGGGACAGGGGTTACGAGCAGTACTTC

v_gene: TRBV7-7
d_gene: TRBD1
j_gene: TRBJ2-7
abundance: -
CDR3aa: CASSLAAGQGYEQYF
CDR3nt: TGTGCTAGCAGCTTAGCGGCAGGACAGGGGTACGAGCAGTACTTC

v_gene: TRBV5-1
d_gene: TRBD2
j_gene: TRBJ2-1
abundance: -
CDR3aa: CASSLLAGIHNEQFF
CDR3nt: TGCGCCAGCAGCTTGCTAGCGGGAATCCACAATGAGCAGTTCTTC

v_gene: TRBV15
d_gene: -
j_gene: TRBJ1-2
abundance: -
CDR3aa: CATSRGRTGESFSNYGYTF
CDR3nt: TGTGCCACCAGCAGAGGAAGGACGGGAGAAAGTTTTTCTAACTATGGCTACACCTTC

v_gene: TRBV15
d_gene: -
j_gene: TRBJ2-7
abundance: -
CDR3aa: CATSRDQQADEQYF
CDR3nt: TGTGCCACCAGCAGAGATCAGCAGGCGGACGAGCAGTACTTC

v_gene: TRBV7-2
d_gene: TRBD2
j_gene: TRBJ2-7
abundance: -
CDR3aa: CASSRGLAGGYEQYF
CDR3nt: TGTGCCAGCAGCCGTGGACTAGCGGGAGGCTACGAGCAGTACTTC

v_gene: TRBV6-7
d_gene: TRBD2
j_gene: TRBJ2-7
abundance: -
CDR3aa: CASLLGLAGCYEQYF
CDR3nt: TGTGCCAGCTTACTGGGACTAGCGGGATGCTACGAGCAGTACTTC

v_gene: TRBV7-3
d_gene: -
j_gene: TRBJ2-5
abundance: -
CDR3aa: CASSPFPGERETQYF
CDR3nt: TGTGCCAGCAGTCCGTTTCCGGGAGAACGAGAGACCCAGTACTTC

v_gene: TRBV6-5
d_gene: -
j_gene: TRBJ2-1
abundance: few
CDR3aa: CASRRGLNSFNEQFF
CDR3nt: TGTGCCAGTCGGAGAGGACTAAACTCTTTCAATGAGCAGTTCTTC

v_gene: TRBV7-2
d_gene: TRBD2
j_gene: TRBJ2-2
abundance: -
CDR3aa: CASSLLAGLAGVRGELFF
CDR3nt: TGTGCCAGCAGCTTATTGGCGGGACTAGCGGGAGTGAGGGGGGAGCTGTTTTTT

v_gene: TRBV6-5
d_gene: TRBD1
j_gene: TRBJ1-2
abundance: -
CDR3aa: CASSYRTGYGYTF
CDR3nt: TGTGCCAGCAGTTACCGGACAGGATATGGCTACACCTTC

v_gene: TRBV6-5
d_gene: TRBD2
j_gene: TRBJ2-1
abundance: once
CDR3aa: CASSDTTSRKFF
CDR3nt: TGTGCCAGCAGCGATACGACTAGCCGCAAGTTCTTC

v_gene: TRBV28
d_gene: -
j_gene: TRBJ1-2
abundance: -
CDR3aa: CASSLPSEWGYGYTF
CDR3nt: TGTGCCAGCAGTTTACCCTCGGAATGGGGCTATGGCTACACCTTC

v_gene: TRBV4-1
d_gene: TRBD1
j_gene: TRBJ1-4
abundance: -
CDR3aa: CASKGTAKNEKLFF
CDR3nt: TGCGCCAGCAAAGGGACAGCTAAAAATGAAAAACTGTTTTTT

v_gene: TRBV28
d_gene: TRBD1
j_gene: TRBJ2-1
abundance: -
CDR3aa: CASSIRTGYNEQFF
CDR3nt: TGTGCCAGCAGCATCAGGACAGGGTACAATGAGCAGTTCTTC

v_gene: TRBV28
d_gene: TRBD2
j_gene: TRBJ2-5
abundance: -
CDR3aa: CASSRSGGRSETQYF
CDR3nt: TGTGCCAGCAGTCGATCGGGCGGGAGGTCTGAGACCCAGTACTTC

v_gene: TRBV7-3
d_gene: TRBD1
j_gene: TRBJ2-1
abundance: -
CDR3aa: CASSRTGVGEQFF
CDR3nt: TGTGCCAGCAGCCGAACAGGGGTTGGTGAGCAGTTCTTC

v_gene: TRBV18
d_gene: -
j_gene: TRBJ1-4
abundance: -
CDR3aa: CASSRSGFGGNEKLFF
CDR3nt: TGTGCCAGCTCACGGTCAGGATTTGGGGGGAATGAAAAACTGTTTTTT

v_gene: TRBV5-1
d_gene: TRBD2
j_gene: TRBJ2-5
abundance: once
CDR3aa: CASSLDLAGETQYF
CDR3nt: TGCGCCAGCAGCTTGGATCTAGCGGGAGAGACCCAGTACTTC

v_gene: TRBV11-2
d_gene: -
j_gene: TRBJ2-5
abundance: -
CDR3aa: CASSLRVRGETQYF
CDR3nt: TGTGCCAGCAGCTTACGCGTACGGGGGGAGACCCAGTACTTC

v_gene: TRBV15
d_gene: TRBD2
j_gene: TRBJ2-7
abundance: -
CDR3aa: CATSLSRASGYEQYF
CDR3nt: TGTGCCACCAGCCTTTCCAGGGCTAGCGGCTACGAGCAGTACTTC

v_gene: TRBV11-3
d_gene: TRBD1
j_gene: TRBJ2-7
abundance: -
CDR3aa: CASSLGDRAGEQYF
CDR3nt: TGTGCCAGCAGCTTAGGGGACAGGGCCGGCGAGCAGTACTTC

v_gene: TRBV5-1
d_gene: TRBD1
j_gene: TRBJ1-3
abundance: -
CDR3aa: CASSFTGGGGNTIYF
CDR3nt: TGCGCCAGCAGCTTTACAGGGGGCGGTGGAAACACCATATATTTT

v_gene: TRBV7-9
d_gene: -
j_gene: TRBJ1-4
abundance: -
CDR3aa: CASSPGEALGKLFF
CDR3nt: TGTGCCAGCAGCCCAGGGGAGGCTCTAGGAAAACTGTTTTTT

v_gene: TRBV5-1
d_gene: -
j_gene: TRBJ1-5
abundance: -
CDR3aa: CASSLGPNQPQHF
CDR3nt: TGCGCCAGCAGCTTAGGGCCGAATCAGCCCCAGCATTTT

v_gene: TRBV5-4
d_gene: TRBD1
j_gene: TRBJ2-2
abundance: -
CDR3aa: CASSSPGQGPTGELFF
CDR3nt: TGTGCCAGCAGCTCACCGGGACAGGGTCCCACCGGGGAGCTGTTTTTT

v_gene: TRBV2
d_gene: -
j_gene: TRBJ1-5
abundance: -
CDR3aa: CASRTQSNQPQHF
CDR3nt: TGTGCCAGCAGGACCCAGAGCAATCAGCCCCAGCATTTT

v_gene: TRBV9
d_gene: TRBD2
j_gene: TRBJ2-3
abundance: -
CDR3aa: CASSVLAVPTDTQYF
CDR3nt: TGTGCCAGCAGCGTCCTAGCGGTTCCCACAGATACGCAGTATTTT

v_gene: TRBV18
d_gene: TRBD2
j_gene: TRBJ2-7
abundance: -
CDR3aa: CASSPLAGVYEQYF
CDR3nt: TGTGCCAGCTCACCACTAGCGGGAGTCTACGAGCAGTACTTC

v_gene: TRBV4-2
d_gene: TRBD1
j_gene: TRBJ2-7
abundance: -
CDR3aa: CASSQNRGSYEQYF
CDR3nt: TGTGCCAGCAGCCAGAACAGGGGTTCTTACGAGCAGTACTTC

v_gene: TRBV29-1
d_gene: -
j_gene: TRBJ1-2
abundance: few
CDR3aa: CSAKGTGSLYGYTF
CDR3nt: TGCAGCGCCAAGGGTACCGGGAGCCTCTATGGCTACACCTTC

v_gene: TRBV19
d_gene: -
j_gene: TRBJ1-1
abundance: -
CDR3aa: CASSRVGMNTEAFF
CDR3nt: TGTGCCAGTAGTAGGGTGGGCATGAACACTGAAGCTTTCTTT

v_gene: TRBV19
d_gene: -
j_gene: TRBJ2-5
abundance: -
CDR3aa: CASSSWDTRSETQYF
CDR3nt: TGTGCCAGTAGTTCCTGGGACACCCGCTCCGAGACCCAGTACTTC

v_gene: TRBV19
d_gene: -
j_gene: TRBJ2-1
abundance: -
CDR3aa: CASSIPGVHNEQFF
CDR3nt: TGTGCCAGTAGTATACCTGGAGTACACAATGAGCAGTTCTTC

v_gene: TRBV4-3
d_gene: -
j_gene: TRBJ2-1
abundance: -
CDR3aa: CASSQDTGTWNEQFF
CDR3nt: TGCGCCAGCAGCCAAGACACGGGGACGTGGAATGAGCAGTTCTTC

v_gene: TRBV30
d_gene: -
j_gene: TRBJ1-1
abundance: -
CDR3aa: CAWIPGIIEAFF
CDR3nt: TGTGCCTGGATTCCAGGCATAATTGAAGCTTTCTTT

v_gene: TRBV7-2
d_gene: -
j_gene: TRBJ2-5
abundance: -
CDR3aa: CASSLAIRVGGQETQYF
CDR3nt: TGTGCCAGCAGCTTAGCTATCAGGGTGGGGGGCCAAGAGACCCAGTACTTC

v_gene: TRBV29-1
d_gene: TRBD2
j_gene: TRBJ2-7
abundance: -
CDR3aa: CSVYTSGRAYEQYF
CDR3nt: TGCAGCGTTTATACTAGCGGGAGGGCCTACGAGCAGTACTTC

v_gene: TRBV7-3
d_gene: TRBD2
j_gene: TRBJ2-1
abundance: -
CDR3aa: CASSLLAGGPVGEQFF
CDR3nt: TGTGCCAGCAGCTTACTAGCGGGAGGGCCTGTAGGTGAGCAGTTCTTC

v_gene: TRBV11-2
d_gene: TRBD1
j_gene: TRBJ2-3
abundance: -
CDR3aa: CASSLQLGQGAFSDTQYF
CDR3nt: TGTGCCAGCAGCTTACAGCTGGGACAGGGGGCGTTCTCAGATACGCAGTATTTT

v_gene: TRBV12-5
d_gene: -
j_gene: TRBJ2-5
abundance: once
CDR3aa: CASGPRGAETQYF
CDR3nt: TGTGCTAGTGGTCCTCGTGGTGCAGAGACCCAGTACTTC